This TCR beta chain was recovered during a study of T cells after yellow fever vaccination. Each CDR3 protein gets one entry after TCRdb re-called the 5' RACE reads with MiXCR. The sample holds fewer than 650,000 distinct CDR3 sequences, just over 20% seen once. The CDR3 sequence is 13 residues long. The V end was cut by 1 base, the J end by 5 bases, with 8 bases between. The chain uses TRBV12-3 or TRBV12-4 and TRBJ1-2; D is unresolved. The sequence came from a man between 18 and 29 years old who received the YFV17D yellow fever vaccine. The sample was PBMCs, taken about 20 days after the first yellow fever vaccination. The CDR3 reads CASSLVQNYGYTF. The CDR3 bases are TGTGCCAGCAGTTTAGTTCAGAATTATGGCTACACCTTC.